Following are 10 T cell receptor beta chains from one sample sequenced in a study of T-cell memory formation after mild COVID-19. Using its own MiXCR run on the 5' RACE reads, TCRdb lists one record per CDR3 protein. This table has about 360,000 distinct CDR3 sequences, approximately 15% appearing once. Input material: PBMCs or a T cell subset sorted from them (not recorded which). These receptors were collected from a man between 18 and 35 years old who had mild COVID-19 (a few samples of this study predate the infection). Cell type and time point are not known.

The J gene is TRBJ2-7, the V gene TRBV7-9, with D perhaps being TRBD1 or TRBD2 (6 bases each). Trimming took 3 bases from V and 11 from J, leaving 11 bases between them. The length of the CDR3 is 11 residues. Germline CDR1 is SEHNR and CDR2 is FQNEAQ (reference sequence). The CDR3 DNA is TGTGCCAGCAGCTTGGGCGGGACAAAGTACTTC. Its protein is CASSLGGTKYF.

DNA of the CDR3: TGCAGTGCTATGTCCGGGGTCGGCTCCTACGAGCAGTACGTC. It encodes CSAMSGVGSYEQYV. The gene calls are TRBV20-1 and TRBJ2-7; tentative D call: TRBD2 (5 bases). The CDR3 is 14 residues long. V lost 4 bases to trimming and J lost 0 bases, with 13 bases between them. CDR1 is DFQATT, CDR2 SNEGSKA, per germline (reference sequence).

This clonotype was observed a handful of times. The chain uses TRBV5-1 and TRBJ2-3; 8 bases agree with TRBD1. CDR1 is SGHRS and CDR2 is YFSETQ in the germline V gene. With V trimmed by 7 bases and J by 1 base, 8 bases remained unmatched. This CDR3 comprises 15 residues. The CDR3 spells CASGTGSMGTDTQYF. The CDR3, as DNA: TGCGCCAGCGGGACAGGATCGATGGGCACAGATACGCAGTATTTT.

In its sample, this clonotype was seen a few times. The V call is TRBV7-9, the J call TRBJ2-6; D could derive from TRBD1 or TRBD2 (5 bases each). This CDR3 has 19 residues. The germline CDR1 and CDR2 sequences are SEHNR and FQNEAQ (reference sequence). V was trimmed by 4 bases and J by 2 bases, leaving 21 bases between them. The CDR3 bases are TGTGCCAGCAGCTCCGCTCTAGGGACGGGAAGACCTGGGGCCAACGTCCTGACTTTC. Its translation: CASSSALGTGRPGANVLTF.

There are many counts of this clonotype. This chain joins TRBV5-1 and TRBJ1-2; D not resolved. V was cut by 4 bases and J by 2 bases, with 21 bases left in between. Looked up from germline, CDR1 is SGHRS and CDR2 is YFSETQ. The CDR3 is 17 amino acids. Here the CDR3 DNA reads TGCGCCAGCAGCCCGGAAGGCGGAGAGGCTTTGAACTATGGCTACACCTTC. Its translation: CASSPEGGEALNYGYTF.

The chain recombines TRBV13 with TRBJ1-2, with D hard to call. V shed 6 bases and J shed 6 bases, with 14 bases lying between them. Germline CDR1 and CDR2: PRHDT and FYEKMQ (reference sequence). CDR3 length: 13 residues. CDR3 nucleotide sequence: TGTGCCAGCAGTCCTCGGGCAGTGCATGGCTACACCTTC. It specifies CASSPRAVHGYTF.

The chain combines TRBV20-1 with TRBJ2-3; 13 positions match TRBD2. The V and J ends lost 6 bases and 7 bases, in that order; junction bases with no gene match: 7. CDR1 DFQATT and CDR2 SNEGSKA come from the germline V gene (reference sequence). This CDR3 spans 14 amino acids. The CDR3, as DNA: TGCAGTGCCAAACTAGCGGGGGGGCGAAATACGCAGTATTTT. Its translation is CSAKLAGGRNTQYF.

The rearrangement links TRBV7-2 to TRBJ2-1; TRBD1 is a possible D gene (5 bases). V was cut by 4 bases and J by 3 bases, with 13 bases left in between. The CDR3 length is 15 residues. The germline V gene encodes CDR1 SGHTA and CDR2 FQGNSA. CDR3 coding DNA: TGTGCCAGCAGCTACGACAGAGACGTCTACAATGAGCAGTTCTTC. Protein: CASSYDRDVYNEQFF. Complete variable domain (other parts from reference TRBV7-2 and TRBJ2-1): GAGVSQSPSNKVTEKGKDVELRCDPISGHTALYWYRQSLGQGLEFLIYFQGNSAPDKSGLPSDRFSAERTGGSVSTLTIQRTQQEDSAVYLCASSYDRDVYNEQFFGPGTRLTVL.

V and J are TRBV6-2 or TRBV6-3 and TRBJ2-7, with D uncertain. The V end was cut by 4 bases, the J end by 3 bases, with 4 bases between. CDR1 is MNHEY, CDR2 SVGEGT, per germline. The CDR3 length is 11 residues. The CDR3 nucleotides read TGTGCCAGCAGTTGGCGCTACGAGCAGTACTTC. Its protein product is CASSWRYEQYF.

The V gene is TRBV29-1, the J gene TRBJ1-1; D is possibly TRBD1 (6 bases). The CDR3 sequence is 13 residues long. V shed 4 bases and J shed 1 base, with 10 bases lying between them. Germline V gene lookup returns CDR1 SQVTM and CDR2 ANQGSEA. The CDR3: CSVGGQPNTEAFF. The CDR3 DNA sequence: TGCAGCGTTGGTGGACAGCCGAACACTGAAGCTTTCTTT.